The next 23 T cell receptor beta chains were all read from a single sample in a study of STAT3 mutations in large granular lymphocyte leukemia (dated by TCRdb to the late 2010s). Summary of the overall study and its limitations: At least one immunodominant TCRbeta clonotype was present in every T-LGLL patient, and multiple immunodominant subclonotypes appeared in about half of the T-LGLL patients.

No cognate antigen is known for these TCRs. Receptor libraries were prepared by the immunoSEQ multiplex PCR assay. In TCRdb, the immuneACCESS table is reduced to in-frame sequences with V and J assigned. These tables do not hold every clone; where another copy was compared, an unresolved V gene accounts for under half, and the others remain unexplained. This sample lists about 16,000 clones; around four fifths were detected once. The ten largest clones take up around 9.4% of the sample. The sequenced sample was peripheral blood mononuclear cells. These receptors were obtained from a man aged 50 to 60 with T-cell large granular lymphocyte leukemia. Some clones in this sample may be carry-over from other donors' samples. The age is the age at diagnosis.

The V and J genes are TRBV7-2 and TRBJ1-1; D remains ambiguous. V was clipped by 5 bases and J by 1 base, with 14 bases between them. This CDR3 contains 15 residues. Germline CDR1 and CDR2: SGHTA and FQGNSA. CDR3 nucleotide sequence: TGTGCCAGCAGCCCCAACGGAAGGCAGAACACTGAAGCTTTCTTT. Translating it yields CASSPNGRQNTEAFF.

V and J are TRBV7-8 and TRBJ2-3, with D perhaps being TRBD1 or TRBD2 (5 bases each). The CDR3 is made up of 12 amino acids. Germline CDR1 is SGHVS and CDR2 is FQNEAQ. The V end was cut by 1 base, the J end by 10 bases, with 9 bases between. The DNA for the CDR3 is TGTGCCAGCAGCTTAGGAGAGGGGTCGCAGTATTTT. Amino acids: CASSLGEGSQYF.

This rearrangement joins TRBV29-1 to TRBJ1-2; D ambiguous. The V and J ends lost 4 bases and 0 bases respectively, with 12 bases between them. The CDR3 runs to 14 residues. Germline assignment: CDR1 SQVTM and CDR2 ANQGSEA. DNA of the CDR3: TGCAGCGTTGGGTCCTCTACGGCTAACTATGGCTACACCTTC. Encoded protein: CSVGSSTANYGYTF.

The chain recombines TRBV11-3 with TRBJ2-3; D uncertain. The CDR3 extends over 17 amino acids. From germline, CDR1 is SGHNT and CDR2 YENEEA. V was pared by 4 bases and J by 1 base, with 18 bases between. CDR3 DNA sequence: TGTGCCAGCAGCTACCAAGGCGGCGTTAGGGGCACAGATACGCAGTATTTT. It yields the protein CASSYQGGVRGTDTQYF. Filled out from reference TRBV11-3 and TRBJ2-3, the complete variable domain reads EAGVVQSPRYKIIEKKQPVAFWCNPISGHNTLYWYLQNLGQGPELLIRYENEEAVDDSQLPKDRFSAERLKGVDSTLKIQPAELGDSAVYLCASSYQGGVRGTDTQYFGPGTRLTVL.

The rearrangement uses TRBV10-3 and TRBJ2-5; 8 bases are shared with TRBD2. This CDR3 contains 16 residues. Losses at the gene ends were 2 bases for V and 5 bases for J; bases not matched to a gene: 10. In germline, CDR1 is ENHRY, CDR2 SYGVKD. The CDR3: CAISEDWASGLETQYF. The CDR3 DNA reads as TGTGCCATCAGTGAGGATTGGGCTAGCGGGTTGGAGACCCAGTACTTC.

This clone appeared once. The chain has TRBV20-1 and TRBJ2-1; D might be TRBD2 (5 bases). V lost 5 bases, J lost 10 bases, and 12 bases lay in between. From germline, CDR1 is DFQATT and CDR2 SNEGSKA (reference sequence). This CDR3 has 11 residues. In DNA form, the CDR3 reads TGCAGTGCTGGACTCCCAAAAGAGCAGTTCTTC. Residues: CSAGLPKEQFF.

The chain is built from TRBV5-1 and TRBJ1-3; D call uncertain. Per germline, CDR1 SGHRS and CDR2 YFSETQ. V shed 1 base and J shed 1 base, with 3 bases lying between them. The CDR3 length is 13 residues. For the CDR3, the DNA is TGCGCCAGCAGCTTGAATTCTGGAAACACCATATATTTT. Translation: CASSLNSGNTIYF. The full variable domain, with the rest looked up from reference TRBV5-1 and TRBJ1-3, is KAGVTQTPRYLIKTRGQQVTLSCSPISGHRSVSWYQQTPGQGLQFLFEYFSETQRNKGNFPGRFSGRQFSNSRSEMNVSTLELGDSALYLCASSLNSGNTIYFGEGSWLTVV.

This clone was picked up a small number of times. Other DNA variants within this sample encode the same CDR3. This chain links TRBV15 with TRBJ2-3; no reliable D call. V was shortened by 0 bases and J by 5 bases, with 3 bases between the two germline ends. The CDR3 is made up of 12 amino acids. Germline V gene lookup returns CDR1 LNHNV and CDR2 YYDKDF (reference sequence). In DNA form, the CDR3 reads TGTGCCACCAGCAGAGATATAGATACGCAGTATTTT. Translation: CATSRDIDTQYF. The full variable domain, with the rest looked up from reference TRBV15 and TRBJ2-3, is DAMVIQNPRYQVTQFGKPVTLSCSQTLNHNVMYWYQQKSSQAPKLLFHYYDKDFNNEADTPDNFQSRRPNTSFCFLDIRSPGLGDTAMYLCATSRDIDTQYFGPGTRLTVL.

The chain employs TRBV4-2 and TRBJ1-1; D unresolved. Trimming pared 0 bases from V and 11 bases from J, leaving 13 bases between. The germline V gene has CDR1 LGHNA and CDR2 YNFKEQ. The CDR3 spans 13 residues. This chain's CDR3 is CASSQEGGRYAFF. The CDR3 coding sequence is TGTGCCAGCAGCCAAGAGGGAGGGAGGTACGCTTTCTTT.

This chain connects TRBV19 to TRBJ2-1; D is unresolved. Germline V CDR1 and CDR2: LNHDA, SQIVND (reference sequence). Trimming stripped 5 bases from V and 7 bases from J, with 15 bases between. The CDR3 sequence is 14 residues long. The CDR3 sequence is CASSHTHGVNEQFF. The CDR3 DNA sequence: TGTGCCAGTAGTCATACTCATGGTGTGAATGAGCAGTTCTTC.

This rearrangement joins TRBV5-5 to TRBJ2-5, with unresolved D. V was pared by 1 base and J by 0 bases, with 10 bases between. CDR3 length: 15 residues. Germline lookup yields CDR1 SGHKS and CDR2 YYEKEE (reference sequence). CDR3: CASSLPLANQETQYF. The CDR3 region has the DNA TGTGCCAGCAGCTTGCCGCTGGCGAACCAAGAGACCCAGTACTTC.

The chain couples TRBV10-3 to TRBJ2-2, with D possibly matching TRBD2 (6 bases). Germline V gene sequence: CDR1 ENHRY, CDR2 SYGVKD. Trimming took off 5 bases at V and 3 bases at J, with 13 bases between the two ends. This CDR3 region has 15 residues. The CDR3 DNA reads TGTGCCATCAGTAAAACTAGCCGATACACCGGGGAGCTGTTTTTT. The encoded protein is CAISKTSRYTGELFF.

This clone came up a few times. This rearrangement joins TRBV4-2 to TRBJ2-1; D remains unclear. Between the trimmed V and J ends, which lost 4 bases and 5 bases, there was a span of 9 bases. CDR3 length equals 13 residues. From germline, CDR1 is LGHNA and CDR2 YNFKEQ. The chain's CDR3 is CASSLSGDNEQFF. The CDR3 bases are TGTGCCAGCAGCCTTAGTGGCGACAATGAGCAGTTCTTC.

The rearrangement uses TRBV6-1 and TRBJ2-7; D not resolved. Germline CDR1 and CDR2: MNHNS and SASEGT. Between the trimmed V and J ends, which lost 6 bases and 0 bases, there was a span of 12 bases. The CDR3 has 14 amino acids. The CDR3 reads CASSTSYISYEQYF. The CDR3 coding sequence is TGTGCCAGCAGCACCTCTTATATCTCCTACGAGCAGTACTTC.

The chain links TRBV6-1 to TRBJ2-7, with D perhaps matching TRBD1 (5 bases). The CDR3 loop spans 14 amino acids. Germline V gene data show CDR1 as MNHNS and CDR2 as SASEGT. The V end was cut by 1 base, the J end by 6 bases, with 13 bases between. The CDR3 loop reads CASSEDRSTVEQYF. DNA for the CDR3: TGTGCCAGCAGTGAAGACAGGAGCACCGTCGAGCAGTACTTC.

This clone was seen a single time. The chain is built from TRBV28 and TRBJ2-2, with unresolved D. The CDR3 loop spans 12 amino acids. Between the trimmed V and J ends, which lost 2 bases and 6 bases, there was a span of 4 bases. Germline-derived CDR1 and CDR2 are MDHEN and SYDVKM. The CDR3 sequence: CASSLPPGELFF. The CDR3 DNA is TGTGCCAGCAGTTTACCGCCCGGGGAGCTGTTTTTT.

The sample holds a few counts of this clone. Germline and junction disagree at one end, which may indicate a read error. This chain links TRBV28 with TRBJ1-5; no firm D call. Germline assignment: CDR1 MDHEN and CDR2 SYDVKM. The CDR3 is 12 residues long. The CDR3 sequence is CASSYEERPKHF. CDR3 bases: TGTGCCAGCAGTTATGAGGAGAGGCCCAAGCATTTT.

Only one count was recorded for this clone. CDR3 nucleotides: TGTGCCAGCTCACCGCGCACAAGCTCTGGAAACACCATATATTTT. It is translated as CASSPRTSSGNTIYF. The chain links TRBV18 to TRBJ1-3; D is ambiguous. CDR1 is KGHSH, CDR2 LQKENI, per germline. The CDR3 is 15 residues long. The ends were cut back, 3 bases at V and 0 bases at J, with 9 bases in the middle.

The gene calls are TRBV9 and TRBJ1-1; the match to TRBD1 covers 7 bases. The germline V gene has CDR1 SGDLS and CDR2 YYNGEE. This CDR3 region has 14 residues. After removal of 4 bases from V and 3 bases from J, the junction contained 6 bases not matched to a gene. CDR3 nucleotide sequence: TGTGCCAGCAGCTCCCAGGGGGGTGACACTGAAGCTTTCTTT. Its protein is CASSSQGGDTEAFF.

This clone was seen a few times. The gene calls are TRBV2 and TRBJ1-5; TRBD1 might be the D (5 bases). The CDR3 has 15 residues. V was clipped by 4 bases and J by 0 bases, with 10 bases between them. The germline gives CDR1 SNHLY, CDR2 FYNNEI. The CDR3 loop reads CASSVDSNSNQPQHF. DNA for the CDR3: TGTGCCAGCAGTGTAGACAGTAATAGCAATCAGCCCCAGCATTTT.

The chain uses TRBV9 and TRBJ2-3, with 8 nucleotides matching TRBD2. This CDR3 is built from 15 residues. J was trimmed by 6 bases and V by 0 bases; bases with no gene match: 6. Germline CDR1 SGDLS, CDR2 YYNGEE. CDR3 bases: TGTGCCAGCAGCGTAGGATTAGCGGGATTTGATACGCAGTATTTT. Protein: CASSVGLAGFDTQYF.

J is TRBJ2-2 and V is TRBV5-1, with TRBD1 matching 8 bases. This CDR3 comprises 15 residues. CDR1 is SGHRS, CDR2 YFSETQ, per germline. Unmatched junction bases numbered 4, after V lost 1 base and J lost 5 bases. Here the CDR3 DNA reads TGCGCCAGCAGCTTGTTTACAGGGGGAACCGGGGAGCTGTTTTTT. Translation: CASSLFTGGTGELFF.

CDR3 sequence (DNA): TGCGCCAGCAGCCAAGATTGGACAGGGGGCTACGAGCAGTACTTC. Translated, it gives CASSQDWTGGYEQYF. The V call is TRBV4-1, the J call TRBJ2-7; 10 bases line up with TRBD1. Germline CDR1 and CDR2: MGHRA and YSYEKL. V lost 0 bases, J lost 3 bases, and 2 bases stayed unmatched. CDR3 length: 15 amino acids.